This entry lists 24 T cell receptor beta chains sequenced from one sample in a study of shared clonotypes between healthy human individuals. TCRdb's copy holds only in-frame clones and misses some; the assay was immunoSEQ multiplex PCR. The data hold 2,500,000 or so clones, with 85% to 95% observed a single time. Sequences were obtained from naive CD4+ T cells from PBMCs. Described subset: CD45RA+ positively selected. The receptors derive from a man aged 18-30 years in good health. Some clones in this sample may be carry-over from other donors' samples.

The rearrangement links TRBV10-3 to TRBJ1-2, with 9 bases that match TRBD1. The CDR3 contains 15 residues. Germline values: CDR1 ENHRY, CDR2 SYGVKD. Unmatched junction bases numbered 10, after V lost 7 bases and J lost 4 bases. CDR3 sequence: CAITEPGTGTYGYTF. For the CDR3, the DNA is TGTGCCATCACCGAGCCCGGGACAGGGACCTATGGCTACACCTTC.

The chain links TRBV28 to TRBJ1-3; 7 bases match TRBD1. The CDR3 is 20 amino acids. The trim removed 0 bases at V and 0 bases at J, leaving 14 bases unmatched. Per the germline V gene, CDR1 is MDHEN and CDR2 is SYDVKM. CDR3 sequence (DNA): TGTGCCAGCAGTTTATGGAGTCGAGTCGGGGGACAGAACTCTGGAAACACCATATATTTT. Amino acids: CASSLWSRVGGQNSGNTIYF. Drawing the rest from reference TRBV28 and TRBJ1-3, the complete variable domain is DVKVTQSSRYLVKRTGEKVFLECVQDMDHENMFWYRQDPGLGLRLIYFSYDVKMKEKGDIPEGYSVSREKKERFSLILESASTNQTSMYLCASSLWSRVGGQNSGNTIYFGEGSWLTVV.

This clone was seen a single time. The chain couples TRBV27 to TRBJ2-3; 7 bases are a match to TRBD1. This CDR3 region has 15 residues. From germline, CDR1 is MNHEY and CDR2 SMNVEV (reference sequence). The V segment lost 6 bases and the J segment 3 bases; nucleotides outside the gene matches: 9. The CDR3 spells CASRGRQGGTDTQYF. CDR3 bases: TGTGCCAGCAGAGGTAGACAGGGTGGGACAGATACGCAGTATTTT.

The V gene is TRBV7-9, the J gene TRBJ2-1; 7 bases line up with TRBD1. The CDR3 is made up of 18 amino acids. The germline V gene has CDR1 SEHNR and CDR2 FQNEAQ (reference sequence). J was trimmed by 4 bases and V by 5 bases; bases with no gene match: 17. The CDR3, as DNA: TGTGCCAGCAGCCACCATGGCCAGTGGGGACAGCCTTACAATGAGCAGTTCTTC. Amino acids: CASSHHGQWGQPYNEQFF. The full variable domain, with the rest looked up from reference TRBV7-9 and TRBJ2-1, is DTGVSQNPRHKITKRGQNVTFRCDPISEHNRLYWYRQTLGQGPEFLTYFQNEAQLEKSRLLSDRFSAERPKGSFSTLEIQRTEQGDSAMYLCASSHHGQWGQPYNEQFFGPGTRLTVL.

The rearrangement links TRBV28 to TRBJ2-2, with D perhaps matching TRBD1 or TRBD2 (6 bases each). Germline assignment: CDR1 MDHEN and CDR2 SYDVKM. The length of the CDR3 is 15 residues. Trimming pared 5 bases from V and 4 bases from J, leaving 14 bases between. CDR3 sequence: CASSGRGLGTGELFF. The CDR3 DNA follows: TGTGCCAGCAGTGGCCGGGGGCTCGGCACCGGGGAGCTGTTTTTT. Combining the CDR3 with reference TRBV28 and TRBJ2-2 gives the whole variable domain DVKVTQSSRYLVKRTGEKVFLECVQDMDHENMFWYRQDPGLGLRLIYFSYDVKMKEKGDIPEGYSVSREKKERFSLILESASTNQTSMYLCASSGRGLGTGELFFGEGSRLTVL.

This chain connects TRBV5-1 to TRBJ1-2; D gene unclear. V was trimmed by 4 bases and J by 8 bases, leaving 15 bases between them. The CDR3 runs 13 residues. CDR1 and CDR2 from the germline V gene are SGHRS and YFSETQ. CDR3 nucleotide sequence: TGCGCCAGCAGCGACGGGCCTCTTTCGGGCTACACCTTC. Its protein is CASSDGPLSGYTF.

The chain carries TRBV6-5 and TRBJ1-1; D gene ambiguous. Trimming shortened V by 6 bases and J by 9 bases, and 11 bases separated the two germline ends. This CDR3 has 11 amino acids. CDR1 is MNHEY, CDR2 SVGAGI, per germline. The CDR3 is CASRGSYKAFF. CDR3 DNA sequence: TGTGCCAGCAGAGGTTCCTATAAAGCTTTCTTT.

The chain employs TRBV19 and TRBJ2-1; no clear D gene. The CDR3 runs to 13 residues. Looked up from germline, CDR1 is LNHDA and CDR2 is SQIVND (reference sequence). V was cut by 3 bases and J by 10 bases, with 13 bases left in between. The CDR3 is CASSIPGSSEQFF. CDR3 in DNA: TGTGCCAGTAGTATTCCGGGTAGTTCGGAGCAGTTCTTC.

The rearrangement uses TRBV6-4 and TRBJ2-2, with 10 bases matching TRBD2. Germline V lookup: CDR1 MRHNA, CDR2 SNTAGT. V gave up 0 bases and J gave up 5 bases; unmatched junction bases: 9. The CDR3 is 18 amino acids. The DNA of the CDR3 is TGTGCCAGCAGTGACTCGTGGGTAGCGGGAGGCCCTACCGGGGAGCTGTTTTTT. Amino acids: CASSDSWVAGGPTGELFF.

The V gene is TRBV11-3, the J gene TRBJ2-2; 13 positions agree with TRBD2. CDR1 is SGHNT, CDR2 YENEEA, per germline. V shed 4 bases and J 3 bases; nucleotides not matched to a gene: 2. The CDR3 contains 16 residues. CDR3 sequence: CASSYTSGRDTGELFF. The CDR3 nucleotides are TGTGCCAGCAGCTATACTAGCGGGAGGGACACCGGGGAGCTGTTTTTT.

This chain joins TRBV10-3 and TRBJ1-2; the match to TRBD1 covers 9 bases. Per the germline V gene, CDR1 is ENHRY and CDR2 is SYGVKD. J gave up 8 bases and V 6 bases, and 10 bases lay outside the gene matches. The CDR3 contains 14 residues. CDR3 sequence reads: CAISWDRAEGGYTF. The CDR3 DNA is TGTGCCATCAGCTGGGACAGGGCTGAGGGAGGCTACACCTTC.

A word on this clone: Other DNA sequences within the sample encode an identical CDR3. The chain is built from TRBV5-1 and TRBJ2-3; TRBD1 might be the D (5 bases). The CDR3 covers 13 residues. V was trimmed by 2 bases and J by 4 bases, leaving 8 bases between them. CDR1 and CDR2 (germline): SGHRS, YFSETQ. CDR3: CASSLGVADTQYF. CDR3 nucleotide sequence: TGCGCCAGCAGCTTAGGGGTTGCAGATACGCAGTATTTT.

This clone was recorded once. V usage is TRBV14 and J usage is TRBJ2-2; unclear D gene. This CDR3 spans 14 amino acids. V was trimmed by 0 bases and J by 6 bases, leaving 8 bases between them. The germline V gene has CDR1 SGHDN and CDR2 FVKESK. The CDR3 DNA follows: TGTGCCAGCAGCCAAGATTGGGTGTCCGGGGAGCTGTTTTTT. It codes for CASSQDWVSGELFF. The variable domain in full, completed from reference TRBV14 and TRBJ2-2, reads EAGVTQFPSHSVIEKGQTVTLRCDPISGHDNLYWYRRVMGKEIKFLLHFVKESKQDESGMPNNRFLAERTGGTYSTLKVQPAELEDSGVYFCASSQDWVSGELFFGEGSRLTVL.

This clone was counted between two and nine times. The rearrangement joins TRBV29-1 to TRBJ1-1; D gene ambiguous. The V end lost 3 bases, the J end lost 3 bases, and 8 bases lay between the germline ends. Looked up from germline, CDR1 is SQVTM and CDR2 is ANQGSEA. This CDR3 comprises 12 residues. The CDR3 loop is CSVDSGDTEAFF. In DNA form, the CDR3 reads TGCAGCGTTGATAGTGGGGACACTGAAGCTTTCTTT.

The V call is TRBV5-1, the J call TRBJ2-1; no reliable D call. Per the germline V gene, CDR1 is SGHRS and CDR2 is YFSETQ. The V end was cut by 4 bases, the J end by 0 bases, with 11 bases between. This CDR3 is built from 15 residues. CDR3: CASSAGSRSYNEQFF. CDR3 in DNA: TGCGCCAGCAGCGCCGGGTCCCGCTCCTACAATGAGCAGTTCTTC.

This rearrangement joins TRBV13 to TRBJ2-2; D is uncertain. The V gene's germline CDR1 is PRHDT and CDR2 FYEKMQ (reference sequence). Deletions cut 1 base from V and 6 bases from J, with 12 bases between. This CDR3 spans 15 amino acids. The CDR3 spells CASSLDRRWAGELFF. The CDR3 region has the DNA TGTGCCAGCAGCTTAGATCGACGGTGGGCCGGGGAGCTGTTTTTT.

The genes are TRBV9 and TRBJ2-1; 13 bases align to TRBD2. Germline values: CDR1 SGDLS, CDR2 YYNGEE. The length of the CDR3 is 18 residues. V was pared by 0 bases and J by 1 base, with 4 bases of the junction left unmatched. CDR3 DNA: TGTGCCAGCAGCGTAGGGGGGACTAGCGGGAATTCCTACAATGAGCAGTTCTTC. This sequence encodes CASSVGGTSGNSYNEQFF. The full variable domain, completed using reference TRBV9 and TRBJ2-1, is DSGVTQTPKHLITATGQRVTLRCSPRSGDLSVYWYQQSLDQGLQFLIQYYNGEERAKGNILERFSAQQFPDLHSELNLSSLELGDSALYFCASSVGGTSGNSYNEQFFGPGTRLTVL.

This chain joins TRBV28 and TRBJ1-3, with 7 bases aligning to TRBD1. This CDR3 has 15 residues. Germline V gene sequence: CDR1 MDHEN, CDR2 SYDVKM. With 2 bases clipped from V and 4 bases from J, the junction kept 5 bases outside the gene matches. The CDR3 reads CASSLPSGQGNTIYF. The CDR3 coding sequence is TGTGCCAGCAGTTTACCGTCGGGACAGGGAAACACCATATATTTT.

The J gene is TRBJ2-1, the V gene TRBV5-6, with D possibly TRBD2 on 5 matching bases. The germline V gene has CDR1 SGHDT and CDR2 YYEEEE. The CDR3 contains 14 residues. V dropped 6 bases and J dropped 4 bases, with 14 bases sitting between them. The CDR3 here is CASNGLAAYNEQFF. Written as DNA, the CDR3 is TGTGCCAGCAACGGACTTGCCGCGTACAATGAGCAGTTCTTC.

This sequence joins TRBV7-3 and TRBJ1-1; a weak D match, TRBD1 (6 bases). The CDR3 has 14 residues. Trimming removed 1 base from V and 6 bases from J, with 12 bases in between. The germline V gene has CDR1 SGHTA and CDR2 FQGTGA. The CDR3, as DNA: TGTGCCAGCAGCTTAAAGGCAGGGGTAGCTGAAGCTTTCTTT. It codes for CASSLKAGVAEAFF.

The DNA of the CDR3 is TGTGCCACCAGCAGAGGGGAGGGGGGCGAGCAGTACTTC. The encoded protein is CATSRGEGGEQYF. The V gene is TRBV15, the J gene TRBJ2-7; D is possibly TRBD2 (7 bases). Trimming stripped 1 base from V and 6 bases from J, with 10 bases between. CDR1 and CDR2 (germline): LNHNV, YYDKDF (reference sequence). CDR3 length equals 13 residues.

A remark on this clone: Other DNA sequences in the sample encode the same CDR3. CDR3 loop: CASSLGPSGANVLTF. CDR3 in DNA: TGCGCCAGCAGCTTGGGGCCCTCTGGGGCCAACGTCCTGACTTTC. The chain carries TRBV5-1 and TRBJ2-6, with D unclear. Germline V gene sequence: CDR1 SGHRS, CDR2 YFSETQ. This CDR3 spans 15 amino acids. Trimming took off 0 bases at V and 0 bases at J, with 4 bases between the two ends.

The V call is TRBV7-9, the J call TRBJ2-7; maybe TRBD1 (5 bases). Germline lookup yields CDR1 SEHNR and CDR2 FQNEAQ (reference sequence). The CDR3 is 16 residues long. V was trimmed by 3 bases and J by 3 bases, leaving 18 bases between them. The CDR3 region has the DNA TGTGCCAGCAGCTTCGGTGACAGAAAGGGGAACTACGAGCAGTACTTC. Protein: CASSFGDRKGNYEQYF.

This chain connects TRBV5-4 to TRBJ2-7, with 9 bases identical to TRBD1. Per the germline V gene, CDR1 is SGHNT and CDR2 is YYREEE (reference sequence). There are 13 residues in the CDR3. CDR3 nucleotide sequence: TGTGCTACAGCGGCACAGGGGGCTGGCGAGCAGTACTTC. Protein: CATAAQGAGEQYF.